This section outlines one TCR beta chain sequence together with its context. The antigen remains undetermined. Viral peptide pool expansion of antigen-specific CD4+ T cells preceded sequencing in the ViraFEST assay. The culture ran for 10 days, and then CD4+ T cells were isolated. Nobody among the vaccine recipients had prior SARS-CoV-2 infection (nucleocapsid antibodies were negative). The record originates from a study of vaccination effects on CD4 cells after COVID-19. The germline V and J ends were trimmed by 2 bases and 1 base, with 17 bases remaining between them. The germline V gene encodes CDR1 KGHSH and CDR2 LQKENI. The CDR3 extends over 17 amino acids. Libraries were prepared by immunoSEQ multiplex PCR; TCRdb keeps only in-frame clonotypes and omits some of them. Of fewer than 70,000 clones listed, roughly 80% are singletons.

V is TRBV18 and J is TRBJ1-1; D may be TRBD1 (5 bases). The material was CD4+ T cells from PBMCs cultured with SARS-CoV-2 spike peptides, obtained before COVID-19 vaccination. The receptor comes from a human donor who received a COVID-19 vaccine. The CDR3 bases are TGTGCCAGCTCACCAAGGACCGCAATGGGGCGGAACACTGAAGCTTTCTTT. This gives the protein CASSPRTAMGRNTEAFF. Full variable domain (rest looked up from reference TRBV18 and TRBJ1-1): NAGVMQNPRHLVRRRGQEARLRCSPMKGHSHVYWYRQLPEEGLKFMVYLQKENIIDESGMPKERFSAEFPKEGPSILRIQQVVRGDSAAYFCASSPRTAMGRNTEAFFGQGTRLTVV.